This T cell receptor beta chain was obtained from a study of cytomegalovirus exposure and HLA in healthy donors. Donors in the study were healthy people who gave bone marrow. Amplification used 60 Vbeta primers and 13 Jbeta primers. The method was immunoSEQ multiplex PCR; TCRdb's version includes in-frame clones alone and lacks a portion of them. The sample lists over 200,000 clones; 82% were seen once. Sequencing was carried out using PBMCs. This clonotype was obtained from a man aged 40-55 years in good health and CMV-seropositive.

DNA of the CDR3: TGTGCCAGCAGCCCAAGACTAGCGTACAATGAGCAGTTCTTC. It translates to CASSPRLAYNEQFF. V is TRBV7-2 and J is TRBJ2-1, with 8 bases fitting TRBD2. This CDR3 spans 14 amino acids. Germline CDR1 SGHTA, CDR2 FQGNSA. Trimming at V came to 5 bases and at J to 4 bases, leaving 4 bases not matched to a gene.